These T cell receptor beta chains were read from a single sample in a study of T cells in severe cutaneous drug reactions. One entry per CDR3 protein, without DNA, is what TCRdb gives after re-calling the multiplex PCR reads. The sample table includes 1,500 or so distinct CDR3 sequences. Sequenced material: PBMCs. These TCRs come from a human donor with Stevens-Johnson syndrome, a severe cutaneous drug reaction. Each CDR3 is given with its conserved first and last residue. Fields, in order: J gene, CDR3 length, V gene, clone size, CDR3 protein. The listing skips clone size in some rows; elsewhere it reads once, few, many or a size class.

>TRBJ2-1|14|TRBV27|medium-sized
CASSLSKNYNEQFF
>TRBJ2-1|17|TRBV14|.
CASSEGLARRYYNEQFF
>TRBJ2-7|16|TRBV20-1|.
CSARPWPGAAVSEQYF
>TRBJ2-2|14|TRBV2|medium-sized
CASEGQGRDGELFF
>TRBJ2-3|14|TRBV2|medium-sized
CASSANTGAGTQYF
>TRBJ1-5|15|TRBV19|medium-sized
CASSIGQAIYQPQHF
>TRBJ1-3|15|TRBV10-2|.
CASSEPPDMGNTIYF
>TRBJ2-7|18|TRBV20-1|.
CSARDPTLLAGSSYEQYF
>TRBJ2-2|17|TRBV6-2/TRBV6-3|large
CASSNQQTWDSAGELFF
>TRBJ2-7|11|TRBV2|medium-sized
CASREGREQYF
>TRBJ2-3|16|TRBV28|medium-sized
CASSGPQRGGTDTQYF
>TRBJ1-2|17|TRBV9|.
CASSVAPTGGAGYGYTF
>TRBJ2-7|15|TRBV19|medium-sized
CASSLGQGGSYEQYF
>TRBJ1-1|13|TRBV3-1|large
CASSQDQSTEAFF
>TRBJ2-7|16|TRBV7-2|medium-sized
CASSLGNPSGGYEQYF
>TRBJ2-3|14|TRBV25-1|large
CASSGAREADTQYF
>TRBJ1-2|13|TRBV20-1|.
CSAEDRSPYGYTF
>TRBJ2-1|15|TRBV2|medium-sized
CASSEIAGLNNEQFF
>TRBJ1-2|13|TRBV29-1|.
CSVVTGMGYGYTF
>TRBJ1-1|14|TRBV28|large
CASSLMDRHSEAFF
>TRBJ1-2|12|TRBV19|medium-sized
CASRDRGYGYTF
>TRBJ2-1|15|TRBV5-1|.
CASSDGGFPYNEQFF
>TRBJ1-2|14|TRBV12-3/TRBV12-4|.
CASSLSDTSSGYTF
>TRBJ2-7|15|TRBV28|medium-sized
CASSPPARVTYEQYF